This T cell receptor (beta chain) originates from a study of early T cells in non-severe SARS-CoV-2 infection. In this sample, this clonotype turned up a few times. TCRdb passed the 5' RACE reads through MiXCR, listing each CDR3 protein once. This sample has tens of thousands of distinct CDR3 sequences; around 8.4% occur once, and the top ten carry 4% to 5%. The specimen was whole blood. The source is an adult who was a healthcare worker with PCR-confirmed SARS-CoV-2 infection or an uninfected control (not recorded which).

The CDR3 loop is CASKFGADTQYF. The CDR3 nucleotides read TGTGCCAGCAAATTCGGGGCAGATACGCAGTATTTT. This chain uses TRBV6-2 or TRBV6-3 with TRBJ2-3; D may be TRBD2 (5 bases). CDR1 and CDR2 (germline): MNHEY, SVGEGT. Trimming took 7 bases from V and 4 from J, leaving 9 bases between them. There are 12 residues in the CDR3.